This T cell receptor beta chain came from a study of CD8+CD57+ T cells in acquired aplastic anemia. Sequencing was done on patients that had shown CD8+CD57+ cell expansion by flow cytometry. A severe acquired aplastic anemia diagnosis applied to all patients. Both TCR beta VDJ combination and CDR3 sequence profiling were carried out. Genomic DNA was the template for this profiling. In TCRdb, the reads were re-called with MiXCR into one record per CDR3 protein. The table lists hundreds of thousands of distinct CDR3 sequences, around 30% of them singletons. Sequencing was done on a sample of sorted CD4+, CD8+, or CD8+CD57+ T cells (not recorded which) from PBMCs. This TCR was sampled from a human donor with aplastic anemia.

CDR3 region: CASSDSWGYGYTF. The CDR3 nucleotides are TGTGCCAGCAGTGATTCCTGGGGTTACGGCTACACCTTC. V gene TRBV2 combines with J gene TRBJ1-2, with D unclear. The CDR3 is made up of 13 amino acids. The V and J ends lost 3 bases and 8 bases respectively, with 13 bases between them. Germline V lookup: CDR1 SNHLY, CDR2 FYNNEI.